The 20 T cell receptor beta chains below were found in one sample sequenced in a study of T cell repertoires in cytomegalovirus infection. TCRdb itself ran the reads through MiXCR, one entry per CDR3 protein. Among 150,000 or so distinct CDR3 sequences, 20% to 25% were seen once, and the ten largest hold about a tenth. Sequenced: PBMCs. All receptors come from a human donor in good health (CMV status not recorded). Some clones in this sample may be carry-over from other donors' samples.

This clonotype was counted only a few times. This CDR3 is CASSLLGVSGELFF. CDR3 sequence (DNA): TGTGCCAGCAGCTTATTGGGGGTGTCCGGGGAGCTGTTTTTT. This chain uses TRBV7-9 with TRBJ2-2; D may correspond to TRBD1 or TRBD2 (5 bases each). The germline CDR1 and CDR2 sequences are SEHNR and FQNEAQ (reference sequence). The V end lost 2 bases, the J end lost 6 bases, and 10 bases lay between the germline ends. The CDR3 is 14 residues long. The complete variable domain, with remaining parts taken from reference TRBV7-9 and TRBJ2-2, reads DTGVSQNPRHKITKRGQNVTFRCDPISEHNRLYWYRQTLGQGPEFLTYFQNEAQLEKSRLLSDRFSAERPKGSFSTLEIQRTEQGDSAMYLCASSLLGVSGELFFGEGSRLTVL.

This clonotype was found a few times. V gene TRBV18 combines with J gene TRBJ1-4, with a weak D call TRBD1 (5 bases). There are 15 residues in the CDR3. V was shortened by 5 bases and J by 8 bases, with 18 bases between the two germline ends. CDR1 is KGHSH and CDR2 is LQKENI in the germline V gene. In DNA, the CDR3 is TGTGCCAGCTCATCAAAGGGGACTGGAGGGGAAAAACTGTTTTTT. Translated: CASSSKGTGGEKLFF.

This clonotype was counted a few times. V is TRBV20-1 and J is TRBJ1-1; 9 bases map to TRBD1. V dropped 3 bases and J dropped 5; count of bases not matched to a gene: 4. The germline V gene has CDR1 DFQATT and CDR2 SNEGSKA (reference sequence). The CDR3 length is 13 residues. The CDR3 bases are TGCAGTGCTAGGACAGGGGGTTATACTGAAGCTTTCTTT. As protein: CSARTGGYTEAFF.

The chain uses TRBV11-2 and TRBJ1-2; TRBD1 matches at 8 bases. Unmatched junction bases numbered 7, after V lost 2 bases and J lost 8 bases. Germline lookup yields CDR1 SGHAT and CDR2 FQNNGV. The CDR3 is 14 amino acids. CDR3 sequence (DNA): TGTGCCAGCAGCTTACCATACAGGGGGGACGGCTACACCTTC. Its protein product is CASSLPYRGDGYTF.

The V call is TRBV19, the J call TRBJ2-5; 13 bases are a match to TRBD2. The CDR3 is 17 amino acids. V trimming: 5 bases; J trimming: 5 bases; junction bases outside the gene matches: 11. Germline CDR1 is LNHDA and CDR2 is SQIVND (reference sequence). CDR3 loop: CASSPQGLAGAAETQYF. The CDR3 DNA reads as TGTGCCAGTAGTCCCCAAGGACTAGCGGGAGCGGCTGAGACCCAGTACTTC.

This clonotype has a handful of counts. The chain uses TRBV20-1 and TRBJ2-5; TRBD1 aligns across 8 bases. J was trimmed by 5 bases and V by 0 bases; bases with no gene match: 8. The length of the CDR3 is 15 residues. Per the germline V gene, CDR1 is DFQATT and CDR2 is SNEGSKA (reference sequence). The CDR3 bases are TGCAGTGCTAGAGATGGCGACAGGGGTTGGGAGACCCAGTACTTC. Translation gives CSARDGDRGWETQYF.

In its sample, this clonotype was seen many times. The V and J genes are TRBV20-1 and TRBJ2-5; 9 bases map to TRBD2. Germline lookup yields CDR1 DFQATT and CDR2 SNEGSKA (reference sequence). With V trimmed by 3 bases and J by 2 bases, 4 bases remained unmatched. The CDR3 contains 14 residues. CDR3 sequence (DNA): TGCAGTGCTAGTAGCGGGGGCTTGCAAGAGACCCAGTACTTC. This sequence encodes CSASSGGLQETQYF.

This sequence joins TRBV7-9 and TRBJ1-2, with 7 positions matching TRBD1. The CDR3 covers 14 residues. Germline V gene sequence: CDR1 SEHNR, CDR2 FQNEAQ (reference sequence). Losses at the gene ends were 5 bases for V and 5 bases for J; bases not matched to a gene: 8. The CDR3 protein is CASSPRQGPYGYTF. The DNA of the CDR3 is TGTGCCAGCAGCCCACGACAGGGCCCGTATGGCTACACCTTC.

This CDR3 reads CASSSTEGPGTLHF. In DNA, the CDR3 is TGTGCCAGCAGCTCGACAGAGGGGCCCGGGACCCTCCACTTT. This rearrangement joins TRBV7-8 to TRBJ1-6; D possibly corresponds to TRBD1 (5 bases). Trimming took 4 bases from V and 14 from J, leaving 18 bases between them. There are 14 residues in the CDR3. Germline loops: CDR1 SGHVS, CDR2 FQNEAQ.

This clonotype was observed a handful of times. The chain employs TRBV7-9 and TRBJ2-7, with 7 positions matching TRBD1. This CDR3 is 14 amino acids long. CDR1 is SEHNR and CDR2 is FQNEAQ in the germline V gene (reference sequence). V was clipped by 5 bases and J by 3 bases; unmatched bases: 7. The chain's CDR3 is CASSPDRAFYEQYF. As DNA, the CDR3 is TGTGCCAGCAGCCCCGACAGGGCCTTCTACGAGCAGTACTTC.

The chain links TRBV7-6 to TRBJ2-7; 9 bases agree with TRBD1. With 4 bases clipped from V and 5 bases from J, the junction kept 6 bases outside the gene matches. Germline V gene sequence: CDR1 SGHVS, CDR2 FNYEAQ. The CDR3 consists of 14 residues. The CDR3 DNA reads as TGTGCCAGCAGCTCGGGACAGGGATTTGACGAGCAGTACTTC. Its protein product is CASSSGQGFDEQYF.

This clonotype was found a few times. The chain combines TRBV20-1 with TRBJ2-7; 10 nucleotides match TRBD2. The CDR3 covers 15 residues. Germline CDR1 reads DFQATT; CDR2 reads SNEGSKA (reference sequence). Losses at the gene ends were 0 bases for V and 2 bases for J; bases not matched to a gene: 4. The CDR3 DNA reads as TGCAGTGCTAGAGACGTGACTAGCGGGCCCTACGAGCAGTACTTC. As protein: CSARDVTSGPYEQYF.

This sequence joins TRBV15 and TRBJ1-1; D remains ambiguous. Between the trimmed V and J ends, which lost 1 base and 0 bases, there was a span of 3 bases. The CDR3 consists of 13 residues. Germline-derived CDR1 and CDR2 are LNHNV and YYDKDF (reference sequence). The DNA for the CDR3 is TGTGCCACCAGCAGAGCACTGAACACTGAAGCTTTCTTT. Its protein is CATSRALNTEAFF. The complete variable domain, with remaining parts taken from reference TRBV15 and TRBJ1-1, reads DAMVIQNPRYQVTQFGKPVTLSCSQTLNHNVMYWYQQKSSQAPKLLFHYYDKDFNNEADTPDNFQSRRPNTSFCFLDIRSPGLGDTAMYLCATSRALNTEAFFGQGTRLTVV.

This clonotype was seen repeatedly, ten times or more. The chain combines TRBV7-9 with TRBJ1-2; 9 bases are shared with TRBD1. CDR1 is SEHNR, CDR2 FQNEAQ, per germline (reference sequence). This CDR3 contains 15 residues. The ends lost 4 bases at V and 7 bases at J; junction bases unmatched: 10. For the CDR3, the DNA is TGTGCCAGCAGCTCCTACACAGGGGGCGCTTCTGGCTACACCTTC. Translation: CASSSYTGGASGYTF.

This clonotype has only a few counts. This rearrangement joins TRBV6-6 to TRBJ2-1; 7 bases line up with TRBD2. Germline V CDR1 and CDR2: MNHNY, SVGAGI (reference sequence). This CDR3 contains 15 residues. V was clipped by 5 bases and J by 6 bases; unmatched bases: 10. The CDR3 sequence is CASSTGRGRANEQFF. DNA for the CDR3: TGTGCCAGCAGTACTGGTCGGGGGAGGGCCAATGAGCAGTTCTTC.

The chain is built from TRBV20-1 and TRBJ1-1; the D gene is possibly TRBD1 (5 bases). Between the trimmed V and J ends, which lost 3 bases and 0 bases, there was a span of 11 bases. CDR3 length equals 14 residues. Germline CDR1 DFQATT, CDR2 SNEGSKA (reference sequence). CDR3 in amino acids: CSARGGSVNTEAFF. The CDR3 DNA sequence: TGCAGTGCTAGGGGGGGTTCAGTGAACACTGAAGCTTTCTTT.

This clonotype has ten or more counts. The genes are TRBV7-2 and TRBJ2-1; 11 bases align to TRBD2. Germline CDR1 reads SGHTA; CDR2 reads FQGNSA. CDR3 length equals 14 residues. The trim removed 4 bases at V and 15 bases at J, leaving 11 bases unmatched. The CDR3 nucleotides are TGTGCCAGCAGCTCTTCGACTAGCGGGGCCCGGGGGTTCTTC. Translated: CASSSSTSGARGFF.

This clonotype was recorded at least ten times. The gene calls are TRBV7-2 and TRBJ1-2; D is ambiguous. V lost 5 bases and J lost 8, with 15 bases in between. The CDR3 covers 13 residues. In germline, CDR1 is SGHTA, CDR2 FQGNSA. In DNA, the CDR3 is TGTGCCAGCAGCATCGACACGTTTGCGGGCTACACCTTC. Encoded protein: CASSIDTFAGYTF.

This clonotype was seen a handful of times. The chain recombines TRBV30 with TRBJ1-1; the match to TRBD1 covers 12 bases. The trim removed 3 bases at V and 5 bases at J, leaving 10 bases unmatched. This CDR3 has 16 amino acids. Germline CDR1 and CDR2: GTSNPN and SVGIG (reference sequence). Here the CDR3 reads CAWSQPGQGARTEAFF. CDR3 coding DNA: TGTGCCTGGAGCCAACCGGGACAGGGGGCGAGGACTGAAGCTTTCTTT.

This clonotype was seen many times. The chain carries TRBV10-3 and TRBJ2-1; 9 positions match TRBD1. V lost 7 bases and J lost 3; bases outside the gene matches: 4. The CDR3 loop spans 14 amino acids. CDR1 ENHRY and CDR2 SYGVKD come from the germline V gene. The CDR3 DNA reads TGTGCCATCAACCCGGGACAGGGCTACAATGAGCAGTTCTTC. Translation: CAINPGQGYNEQFF.